This TCR beta chain was profiled in a study of T cells in women clearing cervical HPV infection. The wider study: HLA type could not be excluded as a confounder. Study-wide findings and caveats: Each sample's T-cell count was unknown, possibly confounding richness.

Details on this clone: Its matching antigen is unknown. From the germline J gene comes the end of the CDR3, since the read stops 3 residues before it.

The germline gives CDR1 ENHRY, CDR2 SYGVKD. The CDR3 extends over 13 amino acids. V was pared by 10 bases and J by 8 bases, with 9 bases of the junction left unmatched. Method: immunoSEQ multiplex PCR; TCRdb's copy keeps in-frame clones and lacks some. The sample has some 46,000 clones. Sequenced: blood buffy coat. The V call is TRBV10-3, the J call TRBJ1-4; 8 bases align to TRBD1. This TCR was sampled from a woman aged 18 to 75 with a cervical HPV16 infection that either progressed to CIN3+ or cleared (not recorded which). CDR3 bases read: TGTGCCACCCAGACAGGGGTGAAAGAAAAA. Encoded protein: CATQTGVKEK. The whole CDR3 sequence reads CATQTGVKEKLFF.